The 12 T cell receptor beta chains below come from one sample, sequenced in a study of blood T cells in healthy people across ages. A J-beta primer mix and a sample-barcoded 5' primer were used in a second PCR of roughly 6 to 11 cycles. TCRdb reanalysed the 5' RACE reads using MiXCR and keeps one entry per CDR3 protein. The sample records about 780,000 distinct CDR3 sequences, less than 60% being singletons. Sequencing input: blood. The receptor source for this set is a man older than 75 in good health.

The chain is built from TRBV4-3 and TRBJ1-4; tentative D call: TRBD1 (6 bases). CDR1 LGHNA and CDR2 YSLEER come from the germline V gene. The CDR3 consists of 15 residues. Trimming stripped 1 base from V and 6 bases from J, with 12 bases between. CDR3 amino acids: CASSQGPGVYEKLFF. The DNA of the CDR3 is TGCGCCAGCAGCCAAGGTCCAGGGGTTTATGAAAAACTGTTTTTT.

This chain connects TRBV7-3 to TRBJ2-3; maybe TRBD2 (6 bases). This CDR3 spans 14 amino acids. With 5 bases removed from V and 0 bases from J, the gap between germline ends came to 9 bases. The V gene's germline CDR1 is SGHTA and CDR2 FQGTGA. Here the CDR3 DNA reads TGTGCCAGCAGCACGGGACTCAGCACAGATACGCAGTATTTT. Protein: CASSTGLSTDTQYF.

This clonotype was detected a few times. J is TRBJ2-3 and V is TRBV7-2; D not certain. The CDR3 consists of 15 residues. Trimming took off 2 bases at V and 7 bases at J, with 16 bases between the two ends. Germline V lookup: CDR1 SGHTA, CDR2 FQGNSA. CDR3 in DNA: TGTGCCAGCAGCTTAACTTTTGAGCAAATAAATACGCAGTATTTT. Its translation is CASSLTFEQINTQYF.

V usage is TRBV13 and J usage is TRBJ2-4; 12 nucleotides align to TRBD1. J lost 2 bases, V lost 6 bases, and 14 bases had no gene match. CDR1 and CDR2 (germline): PRHDT, FYEKMQ (reference sequence). CDR3 length: 19 residues. CDR3 nucleotides: TGTGCCAGCAGTCCTAACCGGGACAGGGGGCGCGTTACCAAAAACATTCAGTACTTC. It specifies CASSPNRDRGRVTKNIQYF. Filled out from reference TRBV13 and TRBJ2-4, the complete variable domain reads AAGVIQSPRHLIKEKRETATLKCYPIPRHDTVYWYQQGPGQDPQFLISFYEKMQSDKGSIPDRFSAQQFSDYHSELNMSSLELGDSALYFCASSPNRDRGRVTKNIQYFGAGTRLSVL.

This clonotype has a single count. The chain couples TRBV20-1 to TRBJ2-7; the D gene is possibly TRBD2 (6 bases). Germline V gene data show CDR1 as DFQATT and CDR2 as SNEGSKA (reference sequence). The CDR3 spans 15 residues. V gave up 1 base and J gave up 0 bases, with 13 bases separating them. The CDR3 loop reads CSARVGLGLSYEQYF. CDR3 bases: TGCAGTGCTAGAGTGGGACTCGGACTCTCCTACGAGCAGTACTTC.

There are a few counts of this clonotype. The chain couples TRBV6-2 or TRBV6-3 to TRBJ2-7, with D maybe TRBD2 (5 bases). The V end lost 7 bases, the J end lost 3 bases, and 16 bases lay between the germline ends. There are 14 residues in the CDR3. The germline gives CDR1 MNHEY, CDR2 SVGEGT. Written as DNA, the CDR3 is TGTGCCAGCATGTCCACGGGGATCATCTACGAGCAGTACTTC. Amino acids: CASMSTGIIYEQYF.

V usage is TRBV6-5 and J usage is TRBJ2-7, with unresolved D. The CDR3 runs 14 residues. Looked up from germline, CDR1 is MNHEY and CDR2 is SVGAGI. Deletions cut 2 bases from V and 2 bases from J, with 10 bases between. In nucleotides, the CDR3 is TGTGCCAGCAGTTACGGCGGCCAGACCTACGAGCAGTACTTC. Amino acid sequence: CASSYGGQTYEQYF.

The sample holds many counts of this clonotype. The chain recombines TRBV11-1 with TRBJ2-3; 10 bases agree with TRBD1. From germline, CDR1 is SGHAT and CDR2 FQDESV (reference sequence). The CDR3 extends over 15 amino acids. J lost 5 bases, V lost 1 base, and 3 bases had no gene match. The CDR3 bases are TGTGCCAGCAGCTTAGATGGGGACAGGGGAGATACGCAGTATTTT. It yields the protein CASSLDGDRGDTQYF.

The rearrangement links TRBV5-1 to TRBJ2-3; perhaps TRBD2 as D (5 bases). The CDR3 is 14 residues long. CDR1 is SGHRS and CDR2 is YFSETQ in the germline V gene. The germline V and J ends were trimmed by 2 bases and 4 bases, with 11 bases remaining between them. The CDR3 protein is CASSFGPEADTQYF. The CDR3 coding sequence is TGCGCCAGCAGCTTCGGCCCGGAGGCAGATACGCAGTATTTT.

This clonotype was seen more than once but under ten times. The chain carries TRBV7-2 and TRBJ2-1; 11 bases are a match to TRBD2. This CDR3 is built from 15 residues. Looked up from germline, CDR1 is SGHTA and CDR2 is FQGNSA. V gave up 6 bases and J gave up 6 bases; unmatched junction bases: 7. The CDR3 sequence: CASSPTSGSGNEQFF. CDR3 coding DNA: TGTGCCAGCAGTCCTACTAGCGGGAGCGGCAATGAGCAGTTCTTC.

The chain carries TRBV7-6 and TRBJ1-1; 8 bases map to TRBD1. The germline V gene encodes CDR1 SGHVS and CDR2 FNYEAQ. V was pared by 5 bases and J by 0 bases, with 8 bases of the junction left unmatched. This CDR3 has 16 amino acids. The CDR3 region has the DNA TGTGCCAGCAGCCCCGGGACAGGTGGCTTGAACACTGAAGCTTTCTTT. Its protein product is CASSPGTGGLNTEAFF.

This clonotype was picked up many times. The chain carries TRBV20-1 and TRBJ2-1, with a weak D call TRBD2 (6 bases). Per germline, CDR1 DFQATT and CDR2 SNEGSKA (reference sequence). Between the trimmed V and J ends, which lost 5 bases and 1 base, there was a span of 24 bases. This CDR3 has 18 amino acids. The CDR3 bases are TGCAGTGCTTCTGGCCAGCGGGTATACTCTAGGTCCTACAATGAGCAGTTCTTC. This codes for CSASGQRVYSRSYNEQFF.